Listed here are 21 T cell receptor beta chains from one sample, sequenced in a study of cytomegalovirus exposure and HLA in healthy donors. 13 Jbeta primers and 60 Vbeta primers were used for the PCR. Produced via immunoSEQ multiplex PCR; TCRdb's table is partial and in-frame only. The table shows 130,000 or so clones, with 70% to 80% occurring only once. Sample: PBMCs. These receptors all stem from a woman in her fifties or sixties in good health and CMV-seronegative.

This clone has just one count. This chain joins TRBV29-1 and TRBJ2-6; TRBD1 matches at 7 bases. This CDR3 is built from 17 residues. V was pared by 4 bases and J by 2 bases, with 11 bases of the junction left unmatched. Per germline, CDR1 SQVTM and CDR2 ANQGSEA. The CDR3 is CSVAVWGTETGANVLTF. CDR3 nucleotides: TGCAGCGTTGCGGTCTGGGGGACAGAAACTGGGGCCAACGTCCTGACTTTC.

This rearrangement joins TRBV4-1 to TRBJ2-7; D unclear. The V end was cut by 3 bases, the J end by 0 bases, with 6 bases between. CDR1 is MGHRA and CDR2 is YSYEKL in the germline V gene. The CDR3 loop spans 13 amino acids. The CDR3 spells CASSQMSSYEQYF. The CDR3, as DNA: TGCGCCAGCAGCCAGATGAGCTCCTACGAGCAGTACTTC.

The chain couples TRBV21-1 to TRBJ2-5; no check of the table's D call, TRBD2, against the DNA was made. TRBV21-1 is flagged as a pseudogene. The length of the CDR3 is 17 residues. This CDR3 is CASSPVGSGGAWETQYF. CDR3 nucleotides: TGTGCCAGCAGCCCGGTGGGTAGCGGGGGGGCATGGGAGACCCAGTACTTC.

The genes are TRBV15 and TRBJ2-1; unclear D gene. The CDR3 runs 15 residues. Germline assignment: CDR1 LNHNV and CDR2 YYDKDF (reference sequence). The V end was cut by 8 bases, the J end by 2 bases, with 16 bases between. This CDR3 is CATSLPQTTYNEQFF. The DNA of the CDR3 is TGTGCCACCTCTTTACCTCAAACAACCTACAATGAGCAGTTCTTC.

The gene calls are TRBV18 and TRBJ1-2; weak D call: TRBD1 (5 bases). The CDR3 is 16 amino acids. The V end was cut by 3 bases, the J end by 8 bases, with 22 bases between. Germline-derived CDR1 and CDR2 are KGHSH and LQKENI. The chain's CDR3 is CASSPDSGTASGGYTF. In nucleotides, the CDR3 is TGTGCCAGCTCACCCGACTCCGGGACCGCGAGCGGGGGCTACACCTTC. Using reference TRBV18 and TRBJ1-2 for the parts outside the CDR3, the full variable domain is NAGVMQNPRHLVRRRGQEARLRCSPMKGHSHVYWYRQLPEEGLKFMVYLQKENIIDESGMPKERFSAEFPKEGPSILRIQQVVRGDSAAYFCASSPDSGTASGGYTFGSGTRLTVV.

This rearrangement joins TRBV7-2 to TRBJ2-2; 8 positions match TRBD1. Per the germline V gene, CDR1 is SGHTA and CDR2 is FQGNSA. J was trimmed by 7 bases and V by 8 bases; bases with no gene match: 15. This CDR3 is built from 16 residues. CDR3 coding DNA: TGTGCCAGCGTCGCGCCAGGACAGGGAAAAATCGGGGAGCTGTTTTTT. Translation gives CASVAPGQGKIGELFF.

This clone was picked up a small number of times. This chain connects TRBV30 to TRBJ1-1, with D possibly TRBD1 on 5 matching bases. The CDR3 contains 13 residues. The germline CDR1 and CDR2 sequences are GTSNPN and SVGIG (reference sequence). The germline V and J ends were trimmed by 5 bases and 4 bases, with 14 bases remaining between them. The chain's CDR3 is CAWGKQVSTEAFF. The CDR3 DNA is TGTGCCTGGGGGAAACAGGTCAGCACTGAAGCTTTCTTT.

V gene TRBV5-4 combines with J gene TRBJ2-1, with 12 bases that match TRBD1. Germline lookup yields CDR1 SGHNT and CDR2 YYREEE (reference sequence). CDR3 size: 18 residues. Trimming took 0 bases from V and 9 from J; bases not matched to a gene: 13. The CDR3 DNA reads TGTGCCAGCAGCTTGGGGGGGGTGACCGGGACAGGGGGCGTTGAGCAGTTCTTC. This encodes CASSLGGVTGTGGVEQFF.

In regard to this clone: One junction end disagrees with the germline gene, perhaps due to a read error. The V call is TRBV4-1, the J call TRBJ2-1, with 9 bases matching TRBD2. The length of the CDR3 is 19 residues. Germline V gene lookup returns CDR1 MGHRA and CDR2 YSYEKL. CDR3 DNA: TGCGCCAGCAGCCTATTGACTAGCGGCGCGTGGTATACCTACAATGAGCAGCTCTTC. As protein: CASSLLTSGAWYTYNEQLF.

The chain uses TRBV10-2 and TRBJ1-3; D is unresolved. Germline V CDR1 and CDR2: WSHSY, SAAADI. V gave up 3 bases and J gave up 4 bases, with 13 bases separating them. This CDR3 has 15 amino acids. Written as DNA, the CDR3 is TGCGCCAGCAGTGATGAGCGTGCCCGAGGAAACACCATATATTTT. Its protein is CASSDERARGNTIYF.

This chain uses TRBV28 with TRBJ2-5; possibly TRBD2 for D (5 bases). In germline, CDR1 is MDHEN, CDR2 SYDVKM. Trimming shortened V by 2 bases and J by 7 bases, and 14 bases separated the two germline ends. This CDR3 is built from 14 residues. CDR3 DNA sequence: TGTGCCAGCAGTTTAGGAGGACCCCCGGGGACCCAGTACTTC. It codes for CASSLGGPPGTQYF.

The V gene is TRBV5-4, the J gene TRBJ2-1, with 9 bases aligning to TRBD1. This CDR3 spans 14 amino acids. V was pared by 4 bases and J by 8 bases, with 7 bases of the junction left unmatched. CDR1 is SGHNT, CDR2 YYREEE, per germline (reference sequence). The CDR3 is CASSPKTGGHEQFF. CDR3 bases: TGTGCCAGCAGCCCGAAGACAGGGGGGCATGAGCAGTTCTTC. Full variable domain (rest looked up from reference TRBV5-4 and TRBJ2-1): ETGVTQSPTHLIKTRGQQVTLRCSSQSGHNTVSWYQQALGQGPQFIFQYYREEENGRGNFPPRFSGLQFPNYSSELNVNALELDDSALYLCASSPKTGGHEQFFGPGTRLTVL.

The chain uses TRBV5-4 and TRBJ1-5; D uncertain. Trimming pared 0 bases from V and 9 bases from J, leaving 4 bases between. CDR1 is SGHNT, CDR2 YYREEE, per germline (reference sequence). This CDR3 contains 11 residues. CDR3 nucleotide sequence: TGTGCCAGCAGCTTGGGGCCGCCCCAGCATTTT. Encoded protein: CASSLGPPQHF. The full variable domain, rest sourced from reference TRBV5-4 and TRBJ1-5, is ETGVTQSPTHLIKTRGQQVTLRCSSQSGHNTVSWYQQALGQGPQFIFQYYREEENGRGNFPPRFSGLQFPNYSSELNVNALELDDSALYLCASSLGPPQHFGDGTRLSIL.

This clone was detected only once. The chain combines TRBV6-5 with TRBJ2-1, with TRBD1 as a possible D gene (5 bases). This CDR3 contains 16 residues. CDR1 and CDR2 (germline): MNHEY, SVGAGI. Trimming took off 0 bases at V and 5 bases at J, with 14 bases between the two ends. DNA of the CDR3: TGTGCCAGCAGTTACTCGAGACAGAGATTTAACAATGAGCAGTTCTTC. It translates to CASSYSRQRFNNEQFF.

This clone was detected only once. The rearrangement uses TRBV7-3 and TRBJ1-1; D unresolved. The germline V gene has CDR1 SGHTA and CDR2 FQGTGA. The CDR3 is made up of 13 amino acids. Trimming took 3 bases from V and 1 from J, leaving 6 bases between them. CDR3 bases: TGTGCCAGCAGCTTTTCAGGGAACACTGAAGCTTTCTTT. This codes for CASSFSGNTEAFF.

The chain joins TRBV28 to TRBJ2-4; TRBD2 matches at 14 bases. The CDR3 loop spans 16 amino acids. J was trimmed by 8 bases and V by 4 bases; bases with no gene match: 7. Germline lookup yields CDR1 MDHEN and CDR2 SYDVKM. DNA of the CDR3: TGTGCCAGCAGTTCCGGGACTAGCGGGGGAGGGGACATTCAGTACTTC. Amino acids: CASSSGTSGGGDIQYF.

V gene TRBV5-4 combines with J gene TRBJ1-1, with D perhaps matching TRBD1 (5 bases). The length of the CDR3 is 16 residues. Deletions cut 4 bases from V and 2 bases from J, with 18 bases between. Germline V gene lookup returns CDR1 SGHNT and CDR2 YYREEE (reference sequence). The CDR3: CASSPDLTDTNTEAFF. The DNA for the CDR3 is TGTGCCAGCAGCCCCGACCTGACGGACACTAACACTGAAGCTTTCTTT.

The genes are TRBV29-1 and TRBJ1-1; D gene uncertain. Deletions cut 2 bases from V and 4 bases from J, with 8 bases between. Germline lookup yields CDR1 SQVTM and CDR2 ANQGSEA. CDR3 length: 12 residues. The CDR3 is CSVEPVSTEAFF. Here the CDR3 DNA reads TGCAGCGTTGAACCCGTTTCCACTGAAGCTTTCTTT.

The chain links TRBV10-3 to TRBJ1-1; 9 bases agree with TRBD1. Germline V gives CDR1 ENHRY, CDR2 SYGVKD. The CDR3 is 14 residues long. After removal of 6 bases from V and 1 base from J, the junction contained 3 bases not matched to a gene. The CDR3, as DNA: TGTGCCATCAGAAGGGACAGGGAGAACACTGAAGCTTTCTTT. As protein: CAIRRDRENTEAFF.

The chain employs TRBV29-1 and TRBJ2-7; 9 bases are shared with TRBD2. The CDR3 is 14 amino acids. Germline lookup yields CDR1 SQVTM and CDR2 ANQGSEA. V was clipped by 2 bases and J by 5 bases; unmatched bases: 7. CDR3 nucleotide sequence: TGCAGCGTTGAACGGGCTAGCGGGACAAACGAGCAGTACTTC. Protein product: CSVERASGTNEQYF.

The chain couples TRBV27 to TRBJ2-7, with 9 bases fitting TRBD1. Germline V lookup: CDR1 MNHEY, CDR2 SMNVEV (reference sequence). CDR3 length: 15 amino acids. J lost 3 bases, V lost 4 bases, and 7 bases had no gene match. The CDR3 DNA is TGTGCCAGCAGTTGGATCGGGACAGGGAACTACGAGCAGTACTTC. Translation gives CASSWIGTGNYEQYF.